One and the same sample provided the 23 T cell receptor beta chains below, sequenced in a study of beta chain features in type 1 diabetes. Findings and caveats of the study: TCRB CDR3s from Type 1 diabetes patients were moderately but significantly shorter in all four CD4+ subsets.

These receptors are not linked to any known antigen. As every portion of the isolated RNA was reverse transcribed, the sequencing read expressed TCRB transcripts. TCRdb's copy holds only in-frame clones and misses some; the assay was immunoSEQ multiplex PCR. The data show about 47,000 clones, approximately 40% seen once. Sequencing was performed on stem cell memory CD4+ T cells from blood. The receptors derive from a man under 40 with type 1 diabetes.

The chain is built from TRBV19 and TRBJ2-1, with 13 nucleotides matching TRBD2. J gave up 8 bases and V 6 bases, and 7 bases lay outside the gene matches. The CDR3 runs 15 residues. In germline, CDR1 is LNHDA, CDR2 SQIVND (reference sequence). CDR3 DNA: TGTGCCAGTAGCGTGACTAGCGGGGGGTGGGATGAGCAGTTCTTC. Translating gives CASSVTSGGWDEQFF. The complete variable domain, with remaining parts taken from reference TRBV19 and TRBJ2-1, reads DGGITQSPKYLFRKEGQNVTLSCEQNLNHDAMYWYRQDPGQGLRLIYYSQIVNDFQKGDIAEGYSVSREKKESFPLTVTSAQKNPTAFYLCASSVTSGGWDEQFFGPGTRLTVL.

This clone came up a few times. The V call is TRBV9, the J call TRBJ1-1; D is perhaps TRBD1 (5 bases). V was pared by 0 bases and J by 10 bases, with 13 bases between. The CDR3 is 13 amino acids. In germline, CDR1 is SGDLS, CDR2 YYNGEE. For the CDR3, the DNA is TGTGCCAGCAGCGTAGTAGGAAGCGGGACAGCTTTCTTT. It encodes CASSVVGSGTAFF.

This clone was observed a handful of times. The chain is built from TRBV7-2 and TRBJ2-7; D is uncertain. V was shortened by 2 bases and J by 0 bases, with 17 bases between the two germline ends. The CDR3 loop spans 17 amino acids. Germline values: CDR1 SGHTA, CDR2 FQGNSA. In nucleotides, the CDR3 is TGTGCCAGCAGCTTATACCCCCCAACTACAAGCTCCTACGAGCAGTACTTC. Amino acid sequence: CASSLYPPTTSSYEQYF.

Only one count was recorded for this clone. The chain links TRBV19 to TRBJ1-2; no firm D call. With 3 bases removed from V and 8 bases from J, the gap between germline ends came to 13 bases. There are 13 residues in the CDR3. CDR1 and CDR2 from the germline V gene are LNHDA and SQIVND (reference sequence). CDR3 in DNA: TGTGCCAGTAGTATTTCGGGAAGAGGCGGCTACACCTTC. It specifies CASSISGRGGYTF. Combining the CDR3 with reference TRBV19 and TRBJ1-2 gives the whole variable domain DGGITQSPKYLFRKEGQNVTLSCEQNLNHDAMYWYRQDPGQGLRLIYYSQIVNDFQKGDIAEGYSVSREKKESFPLTVTSAQKNPTAFYLCASSISGRGGYTFGSGTRLTVV.

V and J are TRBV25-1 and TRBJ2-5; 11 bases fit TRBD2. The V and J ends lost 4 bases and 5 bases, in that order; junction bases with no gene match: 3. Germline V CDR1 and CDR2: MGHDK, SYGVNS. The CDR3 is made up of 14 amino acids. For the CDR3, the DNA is TGTGCCAGCAGTGTAGCGGGAGGGCAGGAGACCCAGTACTTC. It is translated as CASSVAGGQETQYF.

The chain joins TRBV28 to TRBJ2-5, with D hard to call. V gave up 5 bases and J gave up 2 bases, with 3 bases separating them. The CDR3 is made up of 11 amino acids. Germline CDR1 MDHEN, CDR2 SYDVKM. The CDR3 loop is CASSLQETQYF. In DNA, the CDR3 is TGTGCCAGCAGTCTACAAGAGACCCAGTACTTC.

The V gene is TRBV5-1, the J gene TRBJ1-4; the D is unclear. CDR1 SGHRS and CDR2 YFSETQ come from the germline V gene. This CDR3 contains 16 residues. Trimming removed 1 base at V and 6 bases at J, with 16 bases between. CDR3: CASSLKRRSYDEKLFF. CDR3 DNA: TGCGCCAGCAGCTTGAAACGGCGGTCGTACGATGAAAAACTGTTTTTT. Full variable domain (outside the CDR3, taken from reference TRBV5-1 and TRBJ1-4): KAGVTQTPRYLIKTRGQQVTLSCSPISGHRSVSWYQQTPGQGLQFLFEYFSETQRNKGNFPGRFSGRQFSNSRSEMNVSTLELGDSALYLCASSLKRRSYDEKLFFGSGTQLSVL.

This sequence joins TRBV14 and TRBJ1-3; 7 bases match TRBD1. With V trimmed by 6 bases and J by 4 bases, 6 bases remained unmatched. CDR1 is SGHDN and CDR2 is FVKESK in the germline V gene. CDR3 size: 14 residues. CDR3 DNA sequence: TGTGCCAGCAGACGACAGGGATCCGGAAACACCATATATTTT. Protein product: CASRRQGSGNTIYF.

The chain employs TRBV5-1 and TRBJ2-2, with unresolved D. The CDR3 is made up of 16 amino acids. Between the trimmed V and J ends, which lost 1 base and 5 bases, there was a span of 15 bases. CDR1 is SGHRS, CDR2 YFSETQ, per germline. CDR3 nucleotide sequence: TGCGCCAGCAGCTTGAGCTTAGCTGCTACTACCGGGGAGCTGTTTTTT. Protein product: CASSLSLAATTGELFF.

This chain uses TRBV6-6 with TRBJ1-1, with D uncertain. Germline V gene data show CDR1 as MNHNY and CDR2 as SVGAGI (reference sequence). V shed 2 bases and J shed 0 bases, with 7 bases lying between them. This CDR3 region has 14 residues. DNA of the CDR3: TGTGCCAGCAGTTACGCGGATCTGAACACTGAAGCTTTCTTT. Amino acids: CASSYADLNTEAFF.

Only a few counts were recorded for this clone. The CDR3 nucleotides are TGCAGCGCGGGACAGGGCGATCAGCCCCAGCATTTT. Its protein product is CSAGQGDQPQHF. The V gene is TRBV29-1, the J gene TRBJ1-5; TRBD1 aligns across 9 bases. CDR1 is SQVTM, CDR2 ANQGSEA, per germline. J was trimmed by 5 bases and V by 7 bases; bases with no gene match: 3. The CDR3 contains 12 residues.

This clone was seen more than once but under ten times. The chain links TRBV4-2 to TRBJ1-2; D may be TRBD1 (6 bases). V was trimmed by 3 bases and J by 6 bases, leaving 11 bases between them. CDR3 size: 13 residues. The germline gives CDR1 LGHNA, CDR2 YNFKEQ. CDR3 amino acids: CASSQASGDGYTF. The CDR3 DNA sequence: TGTGCCAGCAGCCAGGCTTCAGGGGATGGCTACACCTTC.

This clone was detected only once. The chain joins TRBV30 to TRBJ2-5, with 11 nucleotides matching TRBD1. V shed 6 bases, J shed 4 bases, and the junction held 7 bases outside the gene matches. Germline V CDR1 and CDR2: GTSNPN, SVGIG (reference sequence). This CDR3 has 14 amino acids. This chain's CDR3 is CACPGQGAGETQYF. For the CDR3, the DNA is TGTGCCTGCCCAGGACAGGGGGCCGGAGAGACCCAGTACTTC. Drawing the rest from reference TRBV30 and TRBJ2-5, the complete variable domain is SQTIHQWPATLVQPVGSPLSLECTVEGTSNPNLYWYRQAAGRGLQLLFYSVGIGQISSEVPQNLSASRPQDRQFILSSKKLLLSDSGFYLCACPGQGAGETQYFGPGTRLLVL.

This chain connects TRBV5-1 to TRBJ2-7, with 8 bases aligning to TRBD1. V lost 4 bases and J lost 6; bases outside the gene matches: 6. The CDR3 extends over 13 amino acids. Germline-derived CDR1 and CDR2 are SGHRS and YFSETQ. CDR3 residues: CASSGQGTVEQYF. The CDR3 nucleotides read TGCGCCAGCAGCGGACAGGGAACGGTCGAGCAGTACTTC.

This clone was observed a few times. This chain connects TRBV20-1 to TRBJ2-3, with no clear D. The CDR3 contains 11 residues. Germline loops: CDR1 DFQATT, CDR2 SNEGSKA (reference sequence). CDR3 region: CAFWRTDTQYF. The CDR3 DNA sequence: TGCGCATTCTGGCGCACAGATACGCAGTATTTT.

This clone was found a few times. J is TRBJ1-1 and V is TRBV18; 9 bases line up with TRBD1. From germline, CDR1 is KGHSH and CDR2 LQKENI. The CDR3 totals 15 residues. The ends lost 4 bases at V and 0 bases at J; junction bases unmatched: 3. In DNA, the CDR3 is TGTGCCAGCTCACAAAGACAGGGGGTGAACACTGAAGCTTTCTTT. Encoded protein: CASSQRQGVNTEAFF.

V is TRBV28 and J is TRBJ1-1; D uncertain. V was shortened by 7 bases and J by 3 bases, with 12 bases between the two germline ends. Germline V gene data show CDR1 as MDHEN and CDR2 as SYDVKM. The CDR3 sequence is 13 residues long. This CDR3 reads CASTPGGHTEAFF. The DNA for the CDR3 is TGTGCCAGCACCCCGGGCGGGCACACTGAAGCTTTCTTT.

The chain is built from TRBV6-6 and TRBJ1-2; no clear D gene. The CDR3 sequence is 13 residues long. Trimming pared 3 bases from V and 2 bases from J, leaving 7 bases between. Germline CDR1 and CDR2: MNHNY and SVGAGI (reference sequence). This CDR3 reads CASSYLVNYGYTF. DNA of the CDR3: TGTGCCAGCAGTTATCTAGTAAACTATGGCTACACCTTC.

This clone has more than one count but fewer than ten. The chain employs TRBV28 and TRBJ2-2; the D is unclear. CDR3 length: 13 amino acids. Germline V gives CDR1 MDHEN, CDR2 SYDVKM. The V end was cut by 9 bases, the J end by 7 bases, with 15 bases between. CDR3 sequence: CASTVPPGGELFF. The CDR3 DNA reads TGTGCCAGTACAGTACCCCCAGGCGGGGAGCTGTTTTTT.

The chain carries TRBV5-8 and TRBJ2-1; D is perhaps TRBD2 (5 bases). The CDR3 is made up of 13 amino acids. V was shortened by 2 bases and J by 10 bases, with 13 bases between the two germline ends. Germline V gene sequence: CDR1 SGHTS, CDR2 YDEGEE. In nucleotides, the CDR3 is TGTGCCAGCAGCTTAACAAGGAGCGGCGAGCAGTTCTTC. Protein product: CASSLTRSGEQFF. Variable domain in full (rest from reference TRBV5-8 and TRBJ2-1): EAGVTQSPTHLIKTRGQQATLRCSPISGHTSVYWYQQALGLGLQFLLWYDEGEERNRGNFPPRFSGRQFPNYSSELNVNALELEDSALYLCASSLTRSGEQFFGPGTRLTVL.

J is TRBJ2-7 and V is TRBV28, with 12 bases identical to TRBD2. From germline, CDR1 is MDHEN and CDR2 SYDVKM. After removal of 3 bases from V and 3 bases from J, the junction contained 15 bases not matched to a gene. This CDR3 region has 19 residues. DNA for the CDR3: TGTGCCAGCAGTTTCCTCTACCGACTAGCGGGAGTAGGGGACTACGAGCAGTACTTC. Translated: CASSFLYRLAGVGDYEQYF.

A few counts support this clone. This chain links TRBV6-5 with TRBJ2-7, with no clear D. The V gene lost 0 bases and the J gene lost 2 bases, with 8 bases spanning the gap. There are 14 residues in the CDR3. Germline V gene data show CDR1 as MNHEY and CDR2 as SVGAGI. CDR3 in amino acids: CASSYSGGTYEQYF. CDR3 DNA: TGTGCCAGCAGTTACTCTGGCGGAACCTACGAGCAGTACTTC.

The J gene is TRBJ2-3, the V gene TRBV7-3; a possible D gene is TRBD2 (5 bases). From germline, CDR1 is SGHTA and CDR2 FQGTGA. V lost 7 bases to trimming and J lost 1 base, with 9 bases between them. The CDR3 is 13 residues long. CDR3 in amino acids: CASKERGTDTQYF. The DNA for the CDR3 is TGTGCCAGCAAGGAGAGGGGCACAGATACGCAGTATTTT.